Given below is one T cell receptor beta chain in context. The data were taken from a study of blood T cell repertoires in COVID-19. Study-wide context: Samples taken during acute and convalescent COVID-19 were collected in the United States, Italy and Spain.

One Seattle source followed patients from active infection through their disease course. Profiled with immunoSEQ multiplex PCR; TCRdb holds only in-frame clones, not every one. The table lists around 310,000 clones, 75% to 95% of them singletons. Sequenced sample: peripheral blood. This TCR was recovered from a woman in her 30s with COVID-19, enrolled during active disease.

CDR3 DNA sequence: TGTGCCAGCAGCCAAGAAGGACAGACTAATGAAAAACTGTTTTTT. The encoded protein is CASSQEGQTNEKLFF. V and J are TRBV3-1 (or the pseudogene TRBV3-2) and TRBJ1-4; possible D gene TRBD1, 6 bases. Per the germline V gene, CDR1 is LGHDT and CDR2 is YNNKEL (reference sequence). The V end lost 0 bases, the J end lost 2 bases, and 7 bases lay between the germline ends. The CDR3 sequence is 15 residues long.